The clone carrying this TCR beta chain was seen only a few times. V was clipped by 8 bases and J by 2 bases; unmatched bases: 4. This CDR3 has 15 amino acids. Germline CDR1 and CDR2: LNHDA and SQIVND (reference sequence). This specimen comes from a study of blood T cell repertoires in COVID-19. Study at large: Researchers got acute and convalescent COVID-19 samples from the United States, Italy and Spain.

Per the original data handling: Estimation of nucleated cell counts was performed using reference gene primer amplification. This table comes from immunoSEQ multiplex PCR, and its TCRdb copy is limited to in-frame clones, with some not included. D and trimming come from the DNA, and the V and J calls and clone size come from that table. The sample consists of roughly 120,000 clones, 90% of them appearing once. The chain couples TRBV19 to TRBJ1-6, with 9 bases matching TRBD1. The receptor comes from a man between 60 and 70 years old with COVID-19, enrolled during active disease. Specimen: peripheral blood. The CDR3 DNA sequence: TGTGCCAGTGGGACAGGGAAAACCTATAATTCACCCCTCCACTTT. Encoded protein: CASGTGKTYNSPLHF.